What follows are 16 T cell receptor beta chains derived from one specimen sequenced in a study of blood T cells in healthy people across ages. A second roughly 6 to 11 cycle PCR used barcoded and J-beta primers. TCRdb re-called the 5' RACE reads through MiXCR, storing one row per CDR3 protein. The data contain some 700,000 distinct CDR3 sequences, roughly 20% of them singletons. Specimen: blood. The receptors here all came from a man between 65 and 79 years old in good health.

In its sample, this clonotype was seen a few times. The genes are TRBV2 and TRBJ1-3; D gene ambiguous. This CDR3 spans 14 amino acids. V shed 3 bases and J shed 0 bases, with 6 bases lying between them. From germline, CDR1 is SNHLY and CDR2 FYNNEI. CDR3 in DNA: TGTGCCAGCAGTGATCAGCTCTCTGGAAACACCATATATTTT. It codes for CASSDQLSGNTIYF.

In its sample, this clonotype was seen once. For the CDR3, the DNA is TGTGCCAGCAGCCACTACGCCGGGACAGAAATTAATGAGCAGTTCTTC. Amino acids: CASSHYAGTEINEQFF. J is TRBJ2-1 and V is TRBV12-3 or TRBV12-4; TRBD1 aligns across 7 bases. The CDR3 length is 16 residues. V was pared by 6 bases and J by 7 bases, with 15 bases of the junction left unmatched.

The J gene is TRBJ2-1, the V gene TRBV20-1; a possible D gene is TRBD2 (6 bases). Germline V gene data show CDR1 as DFQATT and CDR2 as SNEGSKA (reference sequence). V shed 8 bases and J shed 6 bases, with 14 bases lying between them. The CDR3 loop spans 12 amino acids. CDR3 coding DNA: TGCAGTAGTATTCTAGCGCCCAATGAGCAGTTCTTC. Its protein is CSSILAPNEQFF.

This clonotype was recorded at least ten times. The chain uses TRBV18 and TRBJ1-1, with D possibly matching TRBD1 (6 bases). CDR1 is KGHSH and CDR2 is LQKENI in the germline V gene. The CDR3 has 17 amino acids. With 1 base removed from V and 0 bases from J, the gap between germline ends came to 15 bases. The CDR3 sequence: CASSPLRTDIMNTEAFF. The CDR3 DNA reads TGTGCCAGCTCACCACTCCGGACAGATATCATGAACACTGAAGCTTTCTTT. Full variable domain (remainder filled in from reference TRBV18 and TRBJ1-1): NAGVMQNPRHLVRRRGQEARLRCSPMKGHSHVYWYRQLPEEGLKFMVYLQKENIIDESGMPKERFSAEFPKEGPSILRIQQVVRGDSAAYFCASSPLRTDIMNTEAFFGQGTRLTVV.

This clonotype appeared many times. One junction end disagrees with the germline gene, perhaps due to a read error. The chain couples TRBV5-1 to TRBJ2-7; TRBD1 agrees at 11 bases. The CDR3 length is 14 residues. Germline values: CDR1 SGHRS, CDR2 YFSETQ. CDR3 protein: CASSLDRGLYEQYF. For the CDR3, the DNA is TGTGCCAGCAGTTTGGACAGGGGGCTCTACGAGCAGTACTTC.

This chain uses TRBV11-3 with TRBJ1-1, with D tentatively TRBD1 (6 bases). The germline CDR1 and CDR2 sequences are SGHNT and YENEEA. V shed 1 base and J shed 5 bases, with 14 bases lying between them. The CDR3 is 15 residues long. Here the CDR3 DNA reads TGTGCCAGCAGCTTAGGGGCACAGGGAAAAACTGAAGCTTTCTTT. It yields the protein CASSLGAQGKTEAFF. The variable domain in full, completed from reference TRBV11-3 and TRBJ1-1, reads EAGVVQSPRYKIIEKKQPVAFWCNPISGHNTLYWYLQNLGQGPELLIRYENEEAVDDSQLPKDRFSAERLKGVDSTLKIQPAELGDSAVYLCASSLGAQGKTEAFFGQGTRLTVV.

This clonotype has more than one count but fewer than ten. The chain uses TRBV4-3 and TRBJ2-1; perhaps TRBD2 as D (6 bases). Germline values: CDR1 LGHNA, CDR2 YSLEER. Deletions cut 0 bases from V and 4 bases from J, with 13 bases between. The CDR3 extends over 16 amino acids. CDR3 nucleotides: TGCGCCAGCAGCCAAGATTGGGCCGGGGGATACAATGAGCAGTTCTTC. This sequence encodes CASSQDWAGGYNEQFF.

This clonotype was detected a few times. The gene calls are TRBV9 and TRBJ1-3; 11 bases agree with TRBD1. Losses at the gene ends were 4 bases for V and 4 bases for J; bases not matched to a gene: 7. This CDR3 has 16 amino acids. The V gene's germline CDR1 is SGDLS and CDR2 YYNGEE. This CDR3 reads CASSSGQGVWGNTIYF. The CDR3 nucleotides are TGTGCCAGCAGCTCGGGACAGGGGGTTTGGGGAAACACCATATATTTT.

This clonotype was detected a few times. The J gene is TRBJ2-1, the V gene TRBV20-1; unclear D gene. From germline, CDR1 is DFQATT and CDR2 SNEGSKA (reference sequence). V was clipped by 3 bases and J by 2 bases, with 20 bases between them. This CDR3 spans 17 amino acids. The CDR3 coding sequence is TGCAGTGCTAGTTCCCAAATGACCCTCGGTCCCTACAATGAGCAGTTCTTC. It is translated as CSASSQMTLGPYNEQFF.

There are a few counts of this clonotype. The chain couples TRBV7-2 to TRBJ1-1; D call uncertain. The CDR3 length is 14 residues. Germline CDR1 SGHTA, CDR2 FQGNSA. The V end lost 2 bases, the J end lost 3 bases, and 10 bases lay between the germline ends. In nucleotides, the CDR3 is TGTGCCAGCAGCTTAAGGCGCGGGTACACTGAAGCTTTCTTT. It yields the protein CASSLRRGYTEAFF.

The J gene is TRBJ1-4, the V gene TRBV20-1; possible D gene TRBD1, 6 bases. The CDR3 length is 16 residues. In germline, CDR1 is DFQATT, CDR2 SNEGSKA (reference sequence). Trimming pared 0 bases from V and 5 bases from J, leaving 16 bases between. The CDR3 DNA reads as TGCAGTGCTAGAGATCCGGGGGGCGACAACAATGAAAAACTGTTTTTT. This translates into CSARDPGGDNNEKLFF.

This sequence joins TRBV6-5 and TRBJ1-2; 7 bases line up with TRBD1. In germline, CDR1 is MNHEY, CDR2 SVGAGI. Losses at the gene ends were 6 bases for V and 3 bases for J; bases not matched to a gene: 13. The CDR3 contains 16 residues. CDR3 in DNA: TGTGCCAGCAGACCACAGGGGATAGGTTTGGACTATGGCTACACCTTC. It is translated as CASRPQGIGLDYGYTF.

Concerning this clonotype itself: Relative to the germline gene, one junction end is altered; a read error may explain this. This chain connects TRBV18 to TRBJ1-1; tentative D call: TRBD1 (5 bases). The germline CDR1 and CDR2 sequences are KGHSH and LQKENI. The CDR3 sequence is 14 residues long. CDR3 nucleotides: TGTGACAGCTCACCACAGGTATCGGGGACTGAAGCTTTCTTT. It yields the protein CDSSPQVSGTEAFF.

This chain joins TRBV29-1 and TRBJ2-6, with TRBD1 as a possible D gene (5 bases). The CDR3 runs 14 residues. Trimming took off 3 bases at V and 1 base at J, with 7 bases between the two ends. Looked up from germline, CDR1 is SQVTM and CDR2 is ANQGSEA. For the CDR3, the DNA is TGCAGCGTTGATGGGGCGTCTGGGGCCAACGTCCTGACTTTC. Its translation is CSVDGASGANVLTF.

This clonotype was seen a handful of times. The chain combines TRBV10-3 with TRBJ1-5, with D perhaps matching TRBD1 (5 bases). Germline-derived CDR1 and CDR2 are ENHRY and SYGVKD. Trimming pared 5 bases from V and 6 bases from J, leaving 20 bases between. The length of the CDR3 is 16 residues. The CDR3 protein is CAISKGVPGSAQPQHF. The CDR3 DNA is TGTGCCATCAGTAAAGGGGTCCCAGGGAGTGCTCAGCCCCAGCATTTT.

This clonotype has only a few counts. The chain links TRBV24-1 to TRBJ2-1; weak D call: TRBD1 (6 bases). Germline CDR1 reads KGHDR; CDR2 reads SFDVKD. The CDR3 runs to 18 residues. V lost 5 bases to trimming and J lost 0 bases, with 19 bases between them. CDR3 in DNA: TGTGCCACCAGTGGCACCGCCGGACAGTCGAGCTCCTACAATGAGCAGTTCTTC. Translating it yields CATSGTAGQSSSYNEQFF.